The sequence of this T cell receptor beta chain was determined in a study of immune evolution from preneoplasia to lung adenocarcinoma. Notes on the study in general: Normal lung had highest clonality; later lesions appeared denser, more diverse.

A single count supports this clone. The antigen is not known. The V and J ends lost 0 bases and 6 bases respectively, with 9 bases between them. Germline assignment: CDR1 MNHEY and CDR2 SVGAGI. The CDR3 is 14 amino acids. Here immunoSEQ multiplex PCR was the method, and the copy in TCRdb shows in-frame clones only, minus some. Of 7,500 to 9,500 clones detected, roughly four fifths appear once; the ten largest clones hold 2% to 2.5%. The chain uses TRBV6-5 and TRBJ2-1; D is uncertain. The sample comprised FFPE invasive lung adenocarcinoma tissue. The receptor comes from a person between 45 and 75 years old with lung adenocarcinoma. The CDR3 nucleotides are TGTGCCAGCAGTTACTCGATCAACCTCAATGAGCAGTTCTTC. The encoded protein is CASSYSINLNEQFF.